The rows below give T cell receptor beta chains drawn from one sample of a study of blood T cell repertoires in COVID-19. Repertoires were generated with immunoSEQ multiplex PCR, while TCRdb's copy carries only in-frame clones and drops some. The data contain fewer than 60,000 clones, roughly four fifths of them seen just once; the ten biggest clones take up over 20%. The material sequenced was peripheral blood. These receptors were collected from an elderly woman with COVID-19, enrolled during active disease. CDR3s include the opening cysteine and the closing phenylalanine or tryptophan. D genes are given only for firm matches. The size of a clone is reported for some rows only, either as once, few or many, or as a class for expanded clones.

j_gene: TRBJ2-2
v_gene: TRBV5-1
abundance: -
d_gene: TRBD1
CDR3nt: TGCGCCAGCAGCTTGGGGACAGGAGGACCCGGGGAGCTGTTTTTT
CDR3aa: CASSLGTGGPGELFF

j_gene: TRBJ2-5
v_gene: TRBV28
abundance: -
d_gene: TRBD2
CDR3nt: TGTGCCAGCAGTTCCACGGGGGGGCTAGCGGCCCACAGGGAGACCCAGTACTTC
CDR3aa: CASSSTGGLAAHRETQYF

j_gene: TRBJ2-7
v_gene: TRBV7-9
abundance: -
d_gene: -
CDR3nt: TGTGCCAGCAGCTTAATATCTGGGACTTTAAACTACGAGCAGTACTTC
CDR3aa: CASSLISGTLNYEQYF

j_gene: TRBJ1-2
v_gene: TRBV19
abundance: few
d_gene: TRBD1
CDR3nt: TGTGCCAGTAGTGGGGGACAGGCGATCTATGGCTACACCTTC
CDR3aa: CASSGGQAIYGYTF

j_gene: TRBJ1-5
v_gene: TRBV7-8
abundance: -
d_gene: -
CDR3nt: TGTGCTTGCCGTGAGAGGGAAGGGAATCAGCCCCAGCATTTT
CDR3aa: CACREREGNQPQHF

j_gene: TRBJ2-1
v_gene: TRBV23-1
abundance: -
d_gene: TRBD2
CDR3nt: TGCGCCAGCAGTCTGGGACTAGCGGGGAACAATGAGCAGTTCTTC
CDR3aa: CASSLGLAGNNEQFF

j_gene: TRBJ2-3
v_gene: TRBV6-5
abundance: -
d_gene: -
CDR3nt: TGTGCCAGCAGAAATACTCCCAAACCTACAGATACGCAGTATTTT
CDR3aa: CASRNTPKPTDTQYF

j_gene: TRBJ2-1
v_gene: TRBV4-1
abundance: -
d_gene: -
CDR3nt: TGCGCCAGCAGCCAAGAGCGACTAGGCTCTTATGAGCAGTTCTTC
CDR3aa: CASSQERLGSYEQFF

j_gene: TRBJ1-1
v_gene: TRBV5-1
abundance: -
d_gene: TRBD1
CDR3nt: TGCGCCAGCAGCGGGGGACAGGGGGCTCTGAACACTGAAGCTTTCTTT
CDR3aa: CASSGGQGALNTEAFF

j_gene: TRBJ2-2
v_gene: TRBV19
abundance: -
d_gene: -
CDR3nt: TGTGCCAGTAGTAGGACTAACACCGGGGAGCTGTTTTTT
CDR3aa: CASSRTNTGELFF

j_gene: TRBJ1-2
v_gene: TRBV19
abundance: few
d_gene: -
CDR3nt: TGTGCCAGTAGTATTAAAATGGGGGCACGAGGGTACCCGTCTGGTGGCTACACCTTC
CDR3aa: CASSIKMGARGYPSGGYTF

j_gene: TRBJ2-7
v_gene: TRBV27
abundance: -
d_gene: TRBD2
CDR3nt: TGTGCCAGCAGTTCGGGCGGGAGACTAAACGAGCAGTACTTC
CDR3aa: CASSSGGRLNEQYF

j_gene: TRBJ2-7
v_gene: TRBV30
abundance: -
d_gene: TRBD2
CDR3nt: TGTGCCTGGAGTGTAAGCGGGAGGGCCTACGAGCAGTACTTC
CDR3aa: CAWSVSGRAYEQYF

j_gene: TRBJ2-7
v_gene: TRBV5-1
abundance: -
d_gene: TRBD1
CDR3nt: TGCGCCAGCAGCGTCGGGACAGCGTACGAGCAGTACTTC
CDR3aa: CASSVGTAYEQYF

j_gene: TRBJ2-7
v_gene: TRBV4-1
abundance: -
d_gene: -
CDR3nt: TGCGCCAGCAGCCAAGCGGCCTCGACAGGTACCTACGAGCAGTACTTC
CDR3aa: CASSQAASTGTYEQYF

j_gene: TRBJ2-7
v_gene: TRBV9
abundance: -
d_gene: TRBD2
CDR3nt: TGTGCCAGCAGCGCGGGGAGGCTAGCGGGGGCCTACGAGCAGTACTTC
CDR3aa: CASSAGRLAGAYEQYF

j_gene: TRBJ2-7
v_gene: TRBV10-3
abundance: -
d_gene: TRBD2
CDR3nt: TGTGCCATCAGCGGGACTAGCGACGGCGTGGGCGAGCAGTACTTC
CDR3aa: CAISGTSDGVGEQYF

j_gene: TRBJ2-7
v_gene: TRBV28
abundance: few
d_gene: -
CDR3nt: TGTGCCAGCAGTTTAACCAGGGCAGGGACCTACGAGCAGTACTTC
CDR3aa: CASSLTRAGTYEQYF

j_gene: TRBJ2-7
v_gene: TRBV24-1
abundance: few
d_gene: TRBD1
CDR3nt: TGTGCCACCAGGGACAGGGAATACGAGCAGTACTTC
CDR3aa: CATRDREYEQYF

j_gene: TRBJ2-7
v_gene: TRBV4-1
abundance: -
d_gene: TRBD1
CDR3nt: TGCGCCAGCAGCCAAGTTAAGGGGGCCTTGTGGGAGCAGTACTTC
CDR3aa: CASSQVKGALWEQYF

j_gene: TRBJ2-2
v_gene: TRBV27
abundance: -
d_gene: TRBD1
CDR3nt: TGTGCCAGCAGTCCCCGAGTGGGACAGCCGAACACCGGGGAGCTGTTTTTT
CDR3aa: CASSPRVGQPNTGELFF

j_gene: TRBJ2-3
v_gene: TRBV29-1
abundance: -
d_gene: TRBD2
CDR3nt: TGCAGCGTTACCGGGACTAGCGGGAGTGCAGATACGCAGTATTTT
CDR3aa: CSVTGTSGSADTQYF

j_gene: TRBJ1-2
v_gene: TRBV5-6
abundance: -
d_gene: -
CDR3nt: -
CDR3aa: CASSLVFGTGNYF

j_gene: TRBJ1-2
v_gene: TRBV18
abundance: -
d_gene: TRBD1
CDR3nt: TGTGCCAGCTCACCGCCGGGACAGAGCTATGGCTACACCTTC
CDR3aa: CASSPPGQSYGYTF

j_gene: TRBJ2-5
v_gene: TRBV30
abundance: -
d_gene: TRBD2
CDR3nt: TGTGCCTGGACGGCCTGGACTAGCGGATACCAAGAGACCCAGTACTTC
CDR3aa: CAWTAWTSGYQETQYF

j_gene: TRBJ2-3
v_gene: TRBV14
abundance: -
d_gene: -
CDR3nt: TGTGCCAGCAGCCATTCCCAGGGCCCGAATACGCAGTATTTT
CDR3aa: CASSHSQGPNTQYF

j_gene: TRBJ1-6
v_gene: TRBV19
abundance: -
d_gene: -
CDR3nt: TGTGCCAGTAGTATCCAGGTTAATTCACCCCTCCACTTT
CDR3aa: CASSIQVNSPLHF

j_gene: TRBJ1-1
v_gene: TRBV28
abundance: -
d_gene: -
CDR3nt: TGTGCCAGCAGTGGCAGGGAAGCTTTCTTT
CDR3aa: CASSGREAFF

j_gene: TRBJ2-2
v_gene: TRBV7-3
abundance: -
d_gene: TRBD2
CDR3nt: TGTGCCAGCAGCTCAACTAGCGACTCGAACACCGGGGAGCTGTTTTTT
CDR3aa: CASSSTSDSNTGELFF

j_gene: TRBJ1-3
v_gene: TRBV18
abundance: -
d_gene: -
CDR3nt: TGTGCCAGCTCACCACCCAACCCTAACTCTGGAAACACCATATATTTT
CDR3aa: CASSPPNPNSGNTIYF

j_gene: TRBJ2-7
v_gene: TRBV27
abundance: -
d_gene: -
CDR3nt: TGTGCCAGCAGTTTCAGGCAGGGATCCTACGAGCAGTACTTC
CDR3aa: CASSFRQGSYEQYF

j_gene: TRBJ1-1
v_gene: TRBV29-1
abundance: -
d_gene: TRBD1
CDR3nt: TGCAGCGTTGACCAGGGGGCCTTCACTGAAGCTTTCTTT
CDR3aa: CSVDQGAFTEAFF

j_gene: TRBJ2-1
v_gene: TRBV29-1
abundance: -
d_gene: -
CDR3nt: TGCAGCGTTGAGGGCGGGAAGACCTACAATGAGCAGTTCTTC
CDR3aa: CSVEGGKTYNEQFF